Shown below are 16 T cell receptor beta chains from a single sample sequenced in a study of T-cell memory formation after mild COVID-19. TCRdb re-called the 5' RACE reads through MiXCR, storing one row per CDR3 protein. The data hold hundreds of thousands of distinct CDR3 sequences, with approximately 15% observed a single time. Material for sequencing was PBMCs or a T cell subset sorted from them (not recorded which). Receptor source: a man between 18 and 29 years old who had mild COVID-19 (a few samples of this study predate the infection). Cell type and time point are not known.

V is TRBV20-1 and J is TRBJ2-1; D may match TRBD1 or TRBD2 (5 bases each). V lost 0 bases and J lost 9, with 15 bases in between. The CDR3 covers 14 residues. Germline V gene data show CDR1 as DFQATT and CDR2 as SNEGSKA (reference sequence). The CDR3 DNA follows: TGCAGTGCTAGAGACCTCCTGGGACGCGGTGAGCAGTTCTTC. Translated: CSARDLLGRGEQFF.

This clonotype has more than one count but fewer than ten. The chain recombines TRBV12-3 or TRBV12-4 with TRBJ2-7, with 7 bases that match TRBD2. V was pared by 7 bases and J by 2 bases, with 8 bases of the junction left unmatched. This CDR3 is 14 amino acids long. Here the CDR3 DNA reads TGTGCCAGCACCCCGGGAGGCGTCACCTACGAGCAGTACTTC. This encodes CASTPGGVTYEQYF.

This chain joins TRBV20-1 and TRBJ2-7, with a possible D match to TRBD2 (6 bases). Germline CDR1 and CDR2: DFQATT and SNEGSKA (reference sequence). This CDR3 comprises 15 residues. Trimming took 0 bases from V and 3 from J, leaving 15 bases between them. DNA for the CDR3: TGCAGTGCTAGAGATCTAGGAGGGAAAGACTACGAGCAGTACGTC. Encoded protein: CSARDLGGKDYEQYV.

The V gene is TRBV7-2, the J gene TRBJ1-2; 9 bases match TRBD1. Looked up from germline, CDR1 is SGHTA and CDR2 is FQGNSA. The trim removed 5 bases at V and 4 bases at J, leaving 14 bases unmatched. The CDR3 totals 17 residues. Written as DNA, the CDR3 is TGTGCCAGCAGCCCAGACGAAGGACAGGGGAGAGTCTATGGCTACACCTTC. It is translated as CASSPDEGQGRVYGYTF.

Ten or more counts support this clonotype. The rearrangement uses TRBV7-9 and TRBJ1-2; D unclear. This CDR3 comprises 18 residues. V was pared by 5 bases and J by 0 bases, with 22 bases between. Germline-derived CDR1 and CDR2 are SEHNR and FQNEAQ (reference sequence). The CDR3 nucleotides are TGTGCCAGCAGCCCATCGGGCTTTAAACACAGAGCTAACTATGGCTACACCTTC. Translating gives CASSPSGFKHRANYGYTF.

This clonotype was observed a few times. The genes are TRBV4-3 and TRBJ2-3, with a weak D call TRBD1 (6 bases). Germline CDR1 is LGHNA and CDR2 is YSLEER. Deletions cut 0 bases from V and 7 bases from J, with 17 bases between. The CDR3 length is 16 residues. CDR3 loop: CASSQDQDSPTYTQYF. The CDR3 DNA reads as TGCGCCAGCAGCCAAGATCAGGACAGTCCGACATATACGCAGTATTTT.

V and J are TRBV6-5 and TRBJ2-3; 7 bases fit TRBD2. This CDR3 is built from 15 residues. The germline V gene encodes CDR1 MNHEY and CDR2 SVGAGI. V dropped 6 bases and J dropped 6; count of bases not matched to a gene: 12. CDR3 amino acids: CASSLQAGLADTQYF. The CDR3 DNA follows: TGTGCCAGCAGCCTCCAAGCGGGATTAGCGGATACGCAGTATTTT.

This chain connects TRBV7-8 to TRBJ2-7; weak D call: TRBD2 (6 bases). Germline CDR1 is SGHVS and CDR2 is FQNEAQ. CDR3 size: 14 residues. The germline V and J ends were trimmed by 5 bases and 2 bases, with 13 bases remaining between them. CDR3 amino acids: CASSTRGDPYEQYF. In DNA, the CDR3 is TGTGCCAGCAGCACCCGCGGGGATCCCTACGAGCAGTACTTC.

This clonotype was counted only a few times. The gene calls are TRBV10-3 and TRBJ2-5; no firm D call. The V end lost 3 bases, the J end lost 0 bases, and 8 bases lay between the germline ends. Germline loops: CDR1 ENHRY, CDR2 SYGVKD. The CDR3 covers 14 residues. CDR3 region: CAISDRTNQETQYF. For the CDR3, the DNA is TGTGCCATCAGTGATCGGACCAACCAAGAGACCCAGTACTTC.

The sample holds a few counts of this clonotype. V is TRBV6-2 or TRBV6-3 and J is TRBJ2-7; TRBD1 is a possible D gene (5 bases). Germline CDR1 MNHEY, CDR2 SVGEGT. The CDR3 runs 13 residues. V lost 5 bases and J lost 6, with 14 bases in between. CDR3 sequence: CASSARQFVEQYV. DNA of the CDR3: TGTGCCAGCAGTGCCCGACAGTTCGTCGAGCAGTACGTC.

The chain has TRBV12-3 or TRBV12-4 and TRBJ1-2; no firm D call. The CDR3 length is 14 residues. The V and J ends lost 5 bases and 6 bases respectively, with 16 bases between them. DNA for the CDR3: TGTGCCAGCAGTCTCCGGGTCGGGATGAATGGCTACACCTTC. It yields the protein CASSLRVGMNGYTF.

This clonotype was seen many times. The chain combines TRBV9 with TRBJ1-2; 9 nucleotides match TRBD1. The CDR3 has 15 residues. Germline CDR1 is SGDLS and CDR2 is YYNGEE. Losses at the gene ends were 3 bases for V and 5 bases for J; bases not matched to a gene: 8. The CDR3 sequence is CASSAGTGNLYGYTF. In DNA, the CDR3 is TGTGCCAGCAGCGCCGGGACAGGGAATCTTTATGGCTACACCTTC. The full variable domain, completed using reference TRBV9 and TRBJ1-2, is DSGVTQTPKHLITATGQRVTLRCSPRSGDLSVYWYQQSLDQGLQFLIQYYNGEERAKGNILERFSAQQFPDLHSELNLSSLELGDSALYFCASSAGTGNLYGYTFGSGTRLTVV.

This clonotype has only a few counts. This sequence joins TRBV18 and TRBJ1-2; D is perhaps TRBD1 (5 bases). This CDR3 spans 14 amino acids. The V gene lost 5 bases and the J gene lost 3 bases, with 13 bases spanning the gap. Germline CDR1 is KGHSH and CDR2 is LQKENI. The chain's CDR3 is CASSATQGYYGYTF. The CDR3 DNA is TGTGCCAGCTCAGCAACCCAGGGTTACTATGGCTACACCTTC.

As for this clonotype: This likely stems from a read error, as it lies one base from a far larger clone. This chain uses TRBV5-1 with TRBJ1-5; no definite D call. Deletions cut 1 base from V and 7 bases from J, with 3 bases between. This CDR3 contains 11 residues. CDR1 and CDR2 from the germline V gene are SGHRS and YFSETQ. The CDR3 region has the DNA TGCGCCAGCAGCTTGAGGCAGCCCCAGCATTTT. It yields the protein CASSLRQPQHF. Using reference TRBV5-1 and TRBJ1-5 for the parts outside the CDR3, the full variable domain is KAGVTQTPRYLIKTRGQQVTLSCSPISGHRSVSWYQQTPGQGLQFLFEYFSETQRNKGNFPGRFSGRQFSNSRSEMNVSTLELGDSALYLCASSLRQPQHFGDGTRLSIL.

Only a few counts were recorded for this clonotype. The chain links TRBV5-1 to TRBJ2-7; D might be TRBD1 or TRBD2, each matching 6 bases. V dropped 4 bases and J dropped 5 bases, with 16 bases sitting between them. The CDR3 has 14 residues. The germline CDR1 and CDR2 sequences are SGHRS and YFSETQ. CDR3 loop: CASSARGPLDEQYF. Written as DNA, the CDR3 is TGCGCCAGCAGCGCCCGGGGGCCCCTCGACGAGCAGTACTTC. The full variable domain, its missing parts supplied by reference TRBV5-1 and TRBJ2-7, is KAGVTQTPRYLIKTRGQQVTLSCSPISGHRSVSWYQQTPGQGLQFLFEYFSETQRNKGNFPGRFSGRQFSNSRSEMNVSTLELGDSALYLCASSARGPLDEQYFGPGTRLTVT.

This clonotype has a handful of counts. The chain uses TRBV29-1 and TRBJ2-5, with D tentatively TRBD1 or TRBD2 (7 bases each). This CDR3 has 22 residues. Germline CDR1 reads SQVTM; CDR2 reads ANQGSEA. This CDR3 is CSNSGDSPTLRGTNDRQETQYF. The CDR3 region has the DNA TGCTCGAACTCGGGGGACAGCCCGACTCTGCGGGGGACTAACGACCGGCAAGAGACCCAGTACTTC. The whole variable domain, filled in from reference TRBV29-1 and TRBJ2-5, reads SAVISQKPSRDICQRGTSLTIQCQVDSQVTMMFWYRQQPGQSLTLIATANQGSEATYESGFVIDKFPISRPNLTFSTLTVSNMSPEDSSIYLCSNSGDSPTLRGTNDRQETQYFGPGTRLLVL.